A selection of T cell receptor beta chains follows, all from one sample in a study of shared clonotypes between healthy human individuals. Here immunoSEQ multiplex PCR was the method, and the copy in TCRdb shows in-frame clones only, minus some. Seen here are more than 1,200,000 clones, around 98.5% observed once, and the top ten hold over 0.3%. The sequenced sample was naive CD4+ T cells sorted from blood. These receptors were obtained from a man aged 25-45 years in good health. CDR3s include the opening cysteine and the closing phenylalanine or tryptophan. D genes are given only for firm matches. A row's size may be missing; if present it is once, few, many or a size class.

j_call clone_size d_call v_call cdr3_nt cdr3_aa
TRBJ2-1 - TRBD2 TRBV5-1 TGCGCCAGCAGCTTGGCGGCCCGACAGAGACTAGCATCACTCCATAGCTCCTACAATGAGCAGTTCTTC CASSLAARQRLASLHSSYNEQFF
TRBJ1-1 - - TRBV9 TGTGCCAGCAGCGTACAGGCTAACACTGAAGCTTTCTTT CASSVQANTEAFF
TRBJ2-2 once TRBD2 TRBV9 TGTGCCAGCAGCGTAAGCGGGACTAGTTACACCGGGGAGCTGTTTTTT CASSVSGTSYTGELFF
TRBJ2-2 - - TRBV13 TGTGCCAGCAGCCCCGGGGGCGGAGCGAACACCGGGGAGCTGTTTTTT CASSPGGGANTGELFF
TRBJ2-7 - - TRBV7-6 TGTGCCAGCAGCTTATTTCCAGCCGGCGAGCAGTACTTC CASSLFPAGEQYF
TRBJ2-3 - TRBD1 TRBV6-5 TGTGCCAGCAGTTTGACAGGGACGCCCACAGATACGCAGTATTTT CASSLTGTPTDTQYF
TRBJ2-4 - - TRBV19 TGTGCCAGTAGTCCCTCGACAGTTCGAGCCAAAAACATTCAGTACTTC CASSPSTVRAKNIQYF
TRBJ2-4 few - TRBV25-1 TGTGCCAGCAGTGGTCTCGGCTGGGTCCGGTACTTC CASSGLGWVRYF
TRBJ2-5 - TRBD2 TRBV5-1 TGCGCCAGCAGCCCAGCGACTAGCGGGGAGACCCAGTACTTC CASSPATSGETQYF
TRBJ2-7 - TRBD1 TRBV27 TGTGCCAAAACAGTTTGGACAGGGGACGAGCAGTACTTC CAKTVWTGDEQYF
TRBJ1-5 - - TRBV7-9 TGTGCCAGCAGCTCACTATCGACAGGGCCCCAGCATTTT CASSSLSTGPQHF
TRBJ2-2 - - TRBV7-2 TGTGCCAGCAGCTTGAGCGCCGGGGAGCTGTTTTTT CASSLSAGELFF
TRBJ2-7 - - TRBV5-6 TGTGCCAGCGGCTTTTGGGGGAGAGGAACCTACGAGCAGTACTTC CASGFWGRGTYEQYF
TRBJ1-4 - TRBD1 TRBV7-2 TGTGCCAGCAGCCTACAGGGGTCTAATGAAAAACTGTTTTTT CASSLQGSNEKLFF
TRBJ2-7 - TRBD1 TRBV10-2 TGCGCCAGCAGCCCTGGGGGACAGTACGAGCAGTACTTC CASSPGGQYEQYF
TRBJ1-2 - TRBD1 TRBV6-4 TGTGCCAGCAGTGACAGGACAGGGGCCGGCTACACCTTC CASSDRTGAGYTF
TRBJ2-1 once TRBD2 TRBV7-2 TGTGCCAGCAGCTTAGGGCCTGGCGGGAGGGCTGACAATGAGCAGTTCTTC CASSLGPGGRADNEQFF
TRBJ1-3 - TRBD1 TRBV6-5 TGTGCCAGCAGTGCGACAGGGGGTGGAAACACCATATATTTT CASSATGGGNTIYF
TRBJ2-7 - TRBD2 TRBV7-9 TGTGCCAGCAGCTCAGGACTAGCGGGAGTAGGCGAGCAGTACTTC CASSSGLAGVGEQYF
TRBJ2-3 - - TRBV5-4 TGTGCCAGCAGCCTGTCCTGGGCCACAGATACGCAGTATTTT CASSLSWATDTQYF
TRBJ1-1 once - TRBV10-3 TGTGCCATCAGTGAGGACGGGGCCTGGGATTCTGAAGCTTTCTTT CAISEDGAWDSEAFF
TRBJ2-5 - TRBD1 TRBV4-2 TGTGCCAGCAGCCCTCTGACAGGGCTACCCCTGGGGGTGGCCCAGTACTTC CASSPLTGLPLGVAQYF
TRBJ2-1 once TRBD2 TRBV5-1 TGCGCCAGCAGCTCGGGACTAGCGGGGACCAGCTCCTACAATGAGCAGTTCTTC CASSSGLAGTSSYNEQFF
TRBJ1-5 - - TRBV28 TGTGCCAGCAGCCGTAGCAATCAGCCCCAGCATTTT CASSRSNQPQHF
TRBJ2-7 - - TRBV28 TGTGCCAGCAGTCCACTCACCTATTACGAGCAGTACTTC CASSPLTYYEQYF
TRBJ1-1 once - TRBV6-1 TGTGCCAGCAGCCCGGGCGGAGAAGCTTTCTTT CASSPGGEAFF
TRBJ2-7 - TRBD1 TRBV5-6 TGTGCCAGCAGCTTCCGGGACAGGGTTGGCGAGCAGTACTTC CASSFRDRVGEQYF
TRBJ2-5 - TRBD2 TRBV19 TGTGCCAGTAGTGGACCGGGACTAGGAGAGACCCAGTACTTC CASSGPGLGETQYF
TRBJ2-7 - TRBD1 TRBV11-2 TGTGCCAGCAGCTTATTTACAGGGGCAGAAGGCTACGAGCAGTACTTC CASSLFTGAEGYEQYF
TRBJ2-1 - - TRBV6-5 TGTGCCAGCAGAGCTAGCTACAATGAGCAGTTCTTC CASRASYNEQFF
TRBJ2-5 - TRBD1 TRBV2 TGTGCCAGCAGCGCCCGGGACAGGGCTAGACAAGAGACCCAGTACTTC CASSARDRARQETQYF
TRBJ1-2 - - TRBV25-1 TGTGCCAGCAGTGAGGTAGAACACTATGGCTACACCTTC CASSEVEHYGYTF
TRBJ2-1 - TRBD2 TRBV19 TGTGCCAGTAGGGGGACTAGCGGGAGGTACAATGAGCAGTTCTTC CASRGTSGRYNEQFF
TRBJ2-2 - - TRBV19 TGTGCCAGTAGTATGCTGGGTCCCGGGGAGCTGTTTTTT CASSMLGPGELFF
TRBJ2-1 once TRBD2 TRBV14 TGTGCCAGCAGCCTCCTCGGACTAGCGGGAACCAATGAGCAGTTCTTC CASSLLGLAGTNEQFF
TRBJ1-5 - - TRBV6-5 TGTGCCAGCAACCCTCAGGTGTCCCAGGGGCCCCAGCATTTT CASNPQVSQGPQHF
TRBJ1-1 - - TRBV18 TGTGCCAGCTCACGCGCAGGGGAAATGAACACTGAAGCTTTCTTT CASSRAGEMNTEAFF
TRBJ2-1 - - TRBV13 TGTGCCAGCAGCCGGGGACTGATCTACAATGAGCAGTTCTTC CASSRGLIYNEQFF
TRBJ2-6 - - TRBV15 TGTGCCACCAGCGGGTCCTACACCGGGAGAGGAATTTCTGGGGCCAACGTCCTGACTTTC CATSGSYTGRGISGANVLTF
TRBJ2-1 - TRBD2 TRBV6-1 TGTGCCAGCTGGGGGGGACTCCTCAACAATGAGCAGTTCTTC CASWGGLLNNEQFF
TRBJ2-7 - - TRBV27 TGTGCCAGCAGTTTGACCTGGGGCGAGCAGTACTTC CASSLTWGEQYF
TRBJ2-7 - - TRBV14 TGTGCCAGCAGCCAAGACCCGGGGGTCAGACTACGGCAGTACTTC CASSQDPGVRLRQYF
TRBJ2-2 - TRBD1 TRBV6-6 TGTGCCAGCAGCTCCGGACAGGGGGTTGGCACCGGGGAGCTGTTTTTT CASSSGQGVGTGELFF
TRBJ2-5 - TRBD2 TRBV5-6 TGTGCCAGCAGCTTGGGGACTAGCTACCAAGAGACCCAGTACTTC CASSLGTSYQETQYF
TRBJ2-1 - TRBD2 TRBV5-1 TGCGCCAGCAGAAGTGACGCGGGAGGGACGAAGTTCTTC CASRSDAGGTKFF
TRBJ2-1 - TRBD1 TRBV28 TGTGCCAGCAGAGGTCCCGGGACAGGGAGGAATGAGCAGTTCTTC CASRGPGTGRNEQFF
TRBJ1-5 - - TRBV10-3 TGTGCCATCAGTGAGTTGGGGAGGGATGAGCCCCAGCATTTT CAISELGRDEPQHF
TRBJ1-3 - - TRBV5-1 TGCGCCAGCAGCCCAAGAACCAACTCTGGAAACACCATATATTTT CASSPRTNSGNTIYF
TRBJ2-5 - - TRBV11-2 TGTGCCAGCAGCCCAAATGGCGGCCAAGAGGAGACCCAGTACTTC CASSPNGGQEETQYF
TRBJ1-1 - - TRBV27 TGTGCCAGCAGAAGGTCCAGGGGAGGAATGAACACTGAAGCTTTCTTT CASRRSRGGMNTEAFF
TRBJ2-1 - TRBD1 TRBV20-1 TGCAGTGCGGACAGGGGATATGAGCAGTTCTTC CSADRGYEQFF